This entry lists 15 T cell receptor beta chains sequenced from one sample in a study of blood T cell repertoires in COVID-19. Assay: immunoSEQ multiplex PCR; the TCRdb copy retains only in-frame clones and omits some. The sample yields approximately 360,000 clones, roughly 89% seen once. The sequenced sample was peripheral blood. The receptors here all came from a man aged 18-30 years with active or convalescent COVID-19.

The gene calls are TRBV9 and TRBJ2-2, with D perhaps matching TRBD2 (6 bases). This CDR3 spans 14 amino acids. The V end lost 4 bases, the J end lost 1 base, and 8 bases lay between the germline ends. In germline, CDR1 is SGDLS, CDR2 YYNGEE. CDR3 protein: CASSKGGNTGELFF. CDR3 nucleotides: TGTGCCAGCAGCAAGGGAGGGAACACCGGGGAGCTGTTTTTT.

This clone has only one observation. The rearrangement links TRBV6-1 to TRBJ1-1; possible D gene TRBD1, 6 bases. The CDR3 has 16 amino acids. Trimming pared 2 bases from V and 4 bases from J, leaving 17 bases between. The germline CDR1 and CDR2 sequences are MNHNS and SASEGT. This chain's CDR3 is CASSERWRGGATEAFF. DNA for the CDR3: TGTGCCAGCAGTGAACGGTGGAGGGGGGGAGCCACTGAAGCTTTCTTT.

This clone was seen once. V and J are TRBV10-3 and TRBJ2-7; D call uncertain. CDR1 is ENHRY, CDR2 SYGVKD, per germline. The CDR3 consists of 12 residues. The V end was cut by 1 base, the J end by 2 bases, with 3 bases between. Here the CDR3 DNA reads TGTGCCATCAGTGAGTTAACCTACGAGCAGTACTTC. Translating it yields CAISELTYEQYF.

The chain uses TRBV12-5 and TRBJ1-1, with D unclear. The CDR3 consists of 14 residues. Trimming cost V 0 bases and J 4 bases, with 9 bases left between them. Germline CDR1 and CDR2: LGHNT and FRNRAP. CDR3 sequence reads: CASGLVLVTTEAFF. For the CDR3, the DNA is TGTGCTAGTGGTTTGGTACTAGTGACCACTGAAGCTTTCTTT.

J is TRBJ1-2 and V is TRBV7-2; D is unresolved. CDR1 SGHTA and CDR2 FQGNSA come from the germline V gene. The length of the CDR3 is 14 residues. Trimming stripped 1 base from V and 5 bases from J, with 11 bases between. The CDR3 DNA is TGTGCCAGCAGCTTAGGAGACGGACTATATGGCTACACCTTC. Translating it yields CASSLGDGLYGYTF.

The rearrangement uses TRBV13 and TRBJ1-1, with D perhaps matching TRBD1 (6 bases). The CDR3 loop spans 16 amino acids. V was pared by 4 bases and J by 1 base, with 16 bases between. Germline V gene lookup returns CDR1 PRHDT and CDR2 FYEKMQ (reference sequence). In DNA form, the CDR3 reads TGTGCCAGCAGCTACAGGGCGGTGGGCAAGAACACTGAAGCTTTCTTT. Encoded protein: CASSYRAVGKNTEAFF. Drawing the rest from reference TRBV13 and TRBJ1-1, the complete variable domain is AAGVIQSPRHLIKEKRETATLKCYPIPRHDTVYWYQQGPGQDPQFLISFYEKMQSDKGSIPDRFSAQQFSDYHSELNMSSLELGDSALYFCASSYRAVGKNTEAFFGQGTRLTVV.

The chain recombines TRBV18 with TRBJ2-5; a weak D match, TRBD1 (5 bases). The V end lost 2 bases, the J end lost 3 bases, and 13 bases lay between the germline ends. CDR3 length: 15 residues. Germline V lookup: CDR1 KGHSH, CDR2 LQKENI. The CDR3 is CASSPGARREETQYF. In DNA, the CDR3 is TGTGCCAGCTCACCAGGAGCCCGCAGGGAAGAGACCCAGTACTTC.

The chain carries TRBV28 and TRBJ1-5; tentatively, D is TRBD1 (5 bases). V lost 7 bases, J lost 7 bases, and 17 bases lay in between. This CDR3 has 14 amino acids. The germline V gene encodes CDR1 MDHEN and CDR2 SYDVKM. CDR3 in amino acids: CASTLRQGGQPQHF. The CDR3 nucleotides read TGTGCCAGCACCCTTCGGCAGGGAGGACAGCCCCAGCATTTT.

This clone was seen more than once but under ten times. The chain links TRBV27 to TRBJ1-2; possibly TRBD1 for D (5 bases). CDR1 and CDR2 (germline): MNHEY, SMNVEV (reference sequence). V was trimmed by 2 bases and J by 5 bases, leaving 15 bases between them. This CDR3 spans 15 amino acids. The CDR3 nucleotides read TGTGCCAGCAGTTTAGACAGCGCAGCAGGATATGGCTACACCTTC. Its translation: CASSLDSAAGYGYTF.

J is TRBJ1-5 and V is TRBV15; 11 nucleotides match TRBD1. Trimming cost V 1 base and J 2 bases; bases outside gene matches: 4. This CDR3 spans 17 amino acids. CDR1 and CDR2 (germline): LNHNV, YYDKDF (reference sequence). CDR3 region: CATSRGGTGGGNQPQHF. Written as DNA, the CDR3 is TGTGCCACCAGCAGAGGGGGGACAGGGGGAGGCAATCAGCCCCAGCATTTT.

The chain recombines TRBV7-9 with TRBJ2-1, with 7 nucleotides matching TRBD1. There are 16 residues in the CDR3. V gave up 5 bases and J gave up 0 bases; unmatched junction bases: 7. From germline, CDR1 is SEHNR and CDR2 FQNEAQ (reference sequence). The CDR3 loop reads CASSRQGPSSYNEQFF. The CDR3 nucleotides read TGTGCCAGCAGCCGACAGGGCCCGAGCTCCTACAATGAGCAGTTCTTC. Looking up the rest from reference TRBV7-9 and TRBJ2-1 gives the full variable domain: DTGVSQNPRHKITKRGQNVTFRCDPISEHNRLYWYRQTLGQGPEFLTYFQNEAQLEKSRLLSDRFSAERPKGSFSTLEIQRTEQGDSAMYLCASSRQGPSSYNEQFFGPGTRLTVL.

This clone was found once. V usage is TRBV28 and J usage is TRBJ2-5; D perhaps matches TRBD1 (6 bases). The CDR3 is made up of 15 amino acids. The germline V gene encodes CDR1 MDHEN and CDR2 SYDVKM. V lost 4 bases to trimming and J lost 0 bases, with 12 bases between them. CDR3 amino acids: CASSYGQKHQETQYF. CDR3 nucleotides: TGTGCCAGCAGTTACGGACAGAAGCACCAAGAGACCCAGTACTTC.

CDR3 amino acids: CASKKLRGQGSYEQYF. The CDR3 nucleotides read TGTGCCAGCAAAAAACTGCGTGGACAGGGCTCCTACGAGCAGTACTTC. The chain carries TRBV6-4 and TRBJ2-7; 8 nucleotides match TRBD1. The CDR3 sequence is 16 residues long. CDR1 is MRHNA and CDR2 is SNTAGT in the germline V gene. V was clipped by 7 bases and J by 0 bases; unmatched bases: 11.

The rearrangement links TRBV7-2 to TRBJ1-5; D is possibly TRBD1 (5 bases). The CDR3 covers 15 residues. Looked up from germline, CDR1 is SGHTA and CDR2 is FQGNSA. V was shortened by 1 base and J by 3 bases, with 10 bases between the two germline ends. The CDR3 region has the DNA TGTGCCAGCAGCTTAGAAGGGGCCAACAATCAGCCCCAGCATTTT. Protein sequence: CASSLEGANNQPQHF.

This clone appeared a few times. This chain connects TRBV21-1 to TRBJ2-7; TRBD2 is taken as the D call from the table, unchecked against the DNA. TRBV21-1 is shown as a pseudogene. This CDR3 contains 16 residues. The CDR3 sequence: CASNGTSGAISYEQYF. The CDR3 DNA sequence: TGTGCCAGCAACGGGACTAGCGGGGCAATTTCCTACGAGCAGTACTTC.